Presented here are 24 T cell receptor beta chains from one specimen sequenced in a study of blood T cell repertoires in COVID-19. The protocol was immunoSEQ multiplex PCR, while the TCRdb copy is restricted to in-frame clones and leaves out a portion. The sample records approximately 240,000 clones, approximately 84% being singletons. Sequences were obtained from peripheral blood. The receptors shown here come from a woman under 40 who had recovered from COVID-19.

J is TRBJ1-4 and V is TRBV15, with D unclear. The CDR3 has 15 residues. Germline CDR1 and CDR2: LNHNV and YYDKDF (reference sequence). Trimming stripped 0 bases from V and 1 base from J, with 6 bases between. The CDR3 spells CATSRDPGTNEKLFF. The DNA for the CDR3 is TGTGCCACCAGCAGAGATCCGGGAACTAATGAAAAACTGTTTTTT.

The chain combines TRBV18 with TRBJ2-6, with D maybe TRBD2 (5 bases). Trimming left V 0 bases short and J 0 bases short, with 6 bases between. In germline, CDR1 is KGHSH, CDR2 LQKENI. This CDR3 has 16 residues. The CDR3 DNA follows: TGTGCCAGCTCACCACCGAGGGTCTCTGGGGCCAACGTCCTGACTTTC. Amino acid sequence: CASSPPRVSGANVLTF.

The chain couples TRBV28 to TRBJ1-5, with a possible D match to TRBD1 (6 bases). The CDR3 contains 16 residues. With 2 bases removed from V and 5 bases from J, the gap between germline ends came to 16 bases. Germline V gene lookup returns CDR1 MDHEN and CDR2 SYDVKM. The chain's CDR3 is CASSLTRAEGDQPQHF. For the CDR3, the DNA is TGTGCCAGCAGTTTAACTCGGGCCGAGGGGGATCAGCCCCAGCATTTT.

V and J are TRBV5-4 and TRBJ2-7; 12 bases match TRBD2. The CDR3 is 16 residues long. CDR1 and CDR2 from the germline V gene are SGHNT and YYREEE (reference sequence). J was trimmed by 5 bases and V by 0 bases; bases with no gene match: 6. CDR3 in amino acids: CASSLDLAGGYDEQYF. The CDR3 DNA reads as TGTGCCAGCAGCTTGGACCTAGCGGGAGGGTACGACGAGCAGTACTTC.

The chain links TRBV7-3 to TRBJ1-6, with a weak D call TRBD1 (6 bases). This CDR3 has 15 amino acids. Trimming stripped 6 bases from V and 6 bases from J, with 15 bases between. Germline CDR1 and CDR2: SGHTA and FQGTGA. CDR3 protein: CASSPTGLPNSPLHF. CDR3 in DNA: TGTGCCAGCAGTCCTACAGGGCTCCCTAATTCACCCCTCCACTTT. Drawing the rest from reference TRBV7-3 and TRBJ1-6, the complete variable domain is GAGVSQTPSNKVTEKGKYVELRCDPISGHTALYWYRQSLGQGPEFLIYFQGTGAADDSGLPNDRFFAVRPEGSVSTLKIQRTERGDSAVYLCASSPTGLPNSPLHFGNGTRLTVT.

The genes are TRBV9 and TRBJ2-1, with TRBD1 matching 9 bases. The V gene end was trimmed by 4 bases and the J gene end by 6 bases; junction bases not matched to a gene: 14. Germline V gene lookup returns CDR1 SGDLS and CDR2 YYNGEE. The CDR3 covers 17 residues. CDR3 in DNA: TGTGCCAGCAGCCAACAAACCTCCGGGACAGGGCGCAATGAGCAGTTCTTC. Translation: CASSQQTSGTGRNEQFF.

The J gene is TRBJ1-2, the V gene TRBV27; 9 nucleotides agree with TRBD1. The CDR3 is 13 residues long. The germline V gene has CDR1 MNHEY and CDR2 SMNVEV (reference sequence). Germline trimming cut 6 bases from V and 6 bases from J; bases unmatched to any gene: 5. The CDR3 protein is CASRSGTGNGYTF. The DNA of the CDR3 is TGTGCCAGCAGATCCGGGACAGGGAATGGCTACACCTTC.

The CDR3 sequence: CASSLGTSGREAYF. Here the CDR3 DNA reads TGTGCCAGCAGCTTGGGGACTAGCGGGAGGGAGGCGTATTTT. J is TRBJ2-3 and V is TRBV5-6; 15 positions agree with TRBD2. The CDR3 spans 14 residues. The J segment lost 14 bases and the V segment lost 0 bases, leaving 4 bases of the junction unmatched. Germline V gene data show CDR1 as SGHDT and CDR2 as YYEEEE.

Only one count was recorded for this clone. CDR3 nucleotides: TGTGCCTACAGGAACAGGGGGAGCTCCTACGAGCAGTACTTC. As protein: CAYRNRGSSYEQYF. The chain has TRBV30 and TRBJ2-7; 8 bases match TRBD1. This CDR3 spans 14 amino acids. V was pared by 7 bases and J by 0 bases, with 8 bases of the junction left unmatched. Germline CDR1 reads GTSNPN; CDR2 reads SVGIG (reference sequence).

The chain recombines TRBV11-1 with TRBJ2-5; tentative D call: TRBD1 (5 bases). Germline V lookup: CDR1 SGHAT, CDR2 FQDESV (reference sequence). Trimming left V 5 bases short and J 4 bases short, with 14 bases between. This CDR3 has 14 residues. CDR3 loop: CASSAVRGSETQYF. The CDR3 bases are TGTGCCAGCAGCGCGGTAAGGGGCTCAGAGACCCAGTACTTC.

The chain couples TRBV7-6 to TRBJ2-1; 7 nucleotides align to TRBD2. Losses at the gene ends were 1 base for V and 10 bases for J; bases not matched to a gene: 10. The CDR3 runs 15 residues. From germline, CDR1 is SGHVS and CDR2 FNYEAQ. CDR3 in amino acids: CASSLVGSGGGEQFF. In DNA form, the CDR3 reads TGTGCCAGCAGCTTAGTGGGGTCGGGAGGTGGCGAGCAGTTCTTC.

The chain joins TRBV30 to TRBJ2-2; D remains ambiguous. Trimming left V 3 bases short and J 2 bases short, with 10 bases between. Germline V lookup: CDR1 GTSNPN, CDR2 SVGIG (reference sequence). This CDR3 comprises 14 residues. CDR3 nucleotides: TGTGCCTGGAGCGTTTCCACTAACACCGGGGAGCTGTTTTTT. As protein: CAWSVSTNTGELFF.

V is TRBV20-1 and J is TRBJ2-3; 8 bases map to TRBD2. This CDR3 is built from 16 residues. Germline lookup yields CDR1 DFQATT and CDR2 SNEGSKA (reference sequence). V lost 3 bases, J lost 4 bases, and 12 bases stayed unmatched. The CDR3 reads CSASPPAGDDADTQYF. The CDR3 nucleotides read TGCAGTGCTAGTCCCCCAGCGGGAGATGACGCAGATACGCAGTATTTT.

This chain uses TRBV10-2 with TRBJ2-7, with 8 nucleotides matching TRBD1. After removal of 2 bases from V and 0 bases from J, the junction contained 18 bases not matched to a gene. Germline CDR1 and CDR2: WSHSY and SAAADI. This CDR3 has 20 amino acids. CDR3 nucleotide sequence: TGCGCCAGCAGTGAGCCGAGGGACAGGTTAACGGGACTGACCTCCTACGAGCAGTACTTC. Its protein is CASSEPRDRLTGLTSYEQYF.

In DNA form, the CDR3 reads TGTGCCAGCACCCCCCTACAGGGAGGCACAGATACGCAGTATTTT. It codes for CASTPLQGGTDTQYF. The rearrangement uses TRBV6-5 and TRBJ2-3, with D possibly TRBD1 on 6 matching bases. Trimming shortened V by 7 bases and J by 1 base, and 15 bases separated the two germline ends. Germline V gene data show CDR1 as MNHEY and CDR2 as SVGAGI. The CDR3 spans 15 residues.

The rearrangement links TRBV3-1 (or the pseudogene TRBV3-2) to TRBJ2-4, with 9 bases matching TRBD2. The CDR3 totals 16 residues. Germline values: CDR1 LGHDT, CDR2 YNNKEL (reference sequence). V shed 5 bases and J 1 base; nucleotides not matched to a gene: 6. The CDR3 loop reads CASSISGSGAKNIQYF. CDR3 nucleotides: TGTGCCAGCAGCATTAGCGGGAGTGGGGCCAAAAACATTCAGTACTTC.

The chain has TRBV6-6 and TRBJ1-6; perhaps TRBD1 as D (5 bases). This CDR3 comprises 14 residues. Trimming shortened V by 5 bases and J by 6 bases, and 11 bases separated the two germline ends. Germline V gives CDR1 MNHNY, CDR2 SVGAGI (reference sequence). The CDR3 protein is CASSPQGGNSPLHF. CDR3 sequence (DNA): TGTGCCAGCAGTCCGCAGGGAGGTAATTCACCCCTCCACTTT.

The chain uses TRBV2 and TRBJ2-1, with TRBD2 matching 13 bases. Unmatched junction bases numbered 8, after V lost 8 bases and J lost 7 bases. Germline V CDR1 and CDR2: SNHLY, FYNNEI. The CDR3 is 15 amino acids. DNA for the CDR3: TGTGCCAGCCGCCCTGGACTAGCGGGAGAGAATGAGCAGTTCTTC. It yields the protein CASRPGLAGENEQFF.

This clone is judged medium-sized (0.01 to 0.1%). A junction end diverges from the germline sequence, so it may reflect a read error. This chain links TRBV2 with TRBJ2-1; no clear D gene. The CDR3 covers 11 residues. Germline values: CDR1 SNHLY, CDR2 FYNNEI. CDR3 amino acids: CASSEEQRQFF. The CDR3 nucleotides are TGTGCCAGCAGCGAAGAACAAAGGCAGTTCTTC. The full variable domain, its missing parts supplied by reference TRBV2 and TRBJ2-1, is EPEVTQTPSHQVTQMGQEVILRCVPISNHLYFYWYRQILGQKVEFLVSFYNNEISEKSEIFDDQFSVERPDGSNFTLKIRSTKLEDSAMYFCASSEEQRQFFGPGTRLTVL.

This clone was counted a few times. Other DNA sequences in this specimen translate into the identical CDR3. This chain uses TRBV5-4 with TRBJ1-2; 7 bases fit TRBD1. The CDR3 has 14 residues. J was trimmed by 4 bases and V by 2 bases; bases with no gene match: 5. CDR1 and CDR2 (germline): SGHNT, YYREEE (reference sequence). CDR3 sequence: CASSFRDSGYGYTF. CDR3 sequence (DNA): TGTGCCAGCAGCTTCCGGGACAGCGGCTATGGCTACACCTTC.

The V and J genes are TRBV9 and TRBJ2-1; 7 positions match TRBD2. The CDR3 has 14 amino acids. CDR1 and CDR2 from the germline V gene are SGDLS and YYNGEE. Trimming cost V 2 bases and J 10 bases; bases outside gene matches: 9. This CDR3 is CASSVGLSGMEQFF. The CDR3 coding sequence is TGTGCCAGCAGCGTTGGGCTAAGCGGGATGGAGCAGTTCTTC.

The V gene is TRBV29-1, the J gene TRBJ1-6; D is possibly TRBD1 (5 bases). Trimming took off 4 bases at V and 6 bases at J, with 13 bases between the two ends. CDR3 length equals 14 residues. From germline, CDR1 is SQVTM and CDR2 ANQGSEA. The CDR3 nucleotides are TGCAGCGTTGGGGGGGTCGGGGTTAATTCACCCCTCCACTTT. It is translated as CSVGGVGVNSPLHF.

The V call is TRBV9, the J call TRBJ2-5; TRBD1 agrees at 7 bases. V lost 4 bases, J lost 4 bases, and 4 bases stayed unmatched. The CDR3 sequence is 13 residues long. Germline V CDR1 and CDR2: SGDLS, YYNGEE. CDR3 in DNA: TGTGCCAGCAGCATCGACAGGGTAGAGACCCAGTACTTC. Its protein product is CASSIDRVETQYF.

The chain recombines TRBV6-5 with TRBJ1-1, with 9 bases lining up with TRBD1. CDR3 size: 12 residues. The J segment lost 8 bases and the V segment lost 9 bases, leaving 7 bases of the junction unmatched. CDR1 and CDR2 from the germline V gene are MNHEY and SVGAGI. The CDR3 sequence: CASVGDREEAFF. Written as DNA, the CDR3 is TGTGCCAGTGTGGGGGACAGGGAAGAAGCTTTCTTT.